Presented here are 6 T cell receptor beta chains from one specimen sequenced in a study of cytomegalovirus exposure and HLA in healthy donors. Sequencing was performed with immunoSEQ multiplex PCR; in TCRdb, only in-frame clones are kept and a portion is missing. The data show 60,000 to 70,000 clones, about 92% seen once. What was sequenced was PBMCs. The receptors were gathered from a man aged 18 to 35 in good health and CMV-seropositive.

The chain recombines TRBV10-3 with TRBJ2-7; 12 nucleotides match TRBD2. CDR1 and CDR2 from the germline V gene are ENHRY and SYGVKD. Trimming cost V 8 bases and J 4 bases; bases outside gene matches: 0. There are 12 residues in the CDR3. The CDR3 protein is CAIGTSGYEQYF. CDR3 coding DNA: TGTGCCATCGGGACTAGCGGGTACGAGCAGTACTTC.

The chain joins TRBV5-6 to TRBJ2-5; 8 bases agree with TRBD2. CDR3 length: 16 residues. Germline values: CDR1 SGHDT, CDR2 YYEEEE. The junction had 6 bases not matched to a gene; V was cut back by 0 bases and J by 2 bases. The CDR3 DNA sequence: TGTGCCAGCAGCTTGGTGGCTAGCGGGTTACAAGAGACCCAGTACTTC. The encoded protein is CASSLVASGLQETQYF.

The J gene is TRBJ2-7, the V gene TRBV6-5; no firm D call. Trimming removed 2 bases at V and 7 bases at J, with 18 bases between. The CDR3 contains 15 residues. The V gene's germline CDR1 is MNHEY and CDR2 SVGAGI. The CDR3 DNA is TGTGCCAGCAGTTACGGGTCTCCATCGCCGGAGGAGCAGTACTTC. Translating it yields CASSYGSPSPEEQYF.

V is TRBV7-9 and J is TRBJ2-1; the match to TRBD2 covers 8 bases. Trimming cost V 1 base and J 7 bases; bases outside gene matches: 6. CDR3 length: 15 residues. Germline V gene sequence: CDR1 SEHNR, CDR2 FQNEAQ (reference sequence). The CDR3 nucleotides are TGTGCCAGCAGCTTAGGTGGTGGCGGGAGGAATGAGCAGTTCTTC. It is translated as CASSLGGGGRNEQFF.

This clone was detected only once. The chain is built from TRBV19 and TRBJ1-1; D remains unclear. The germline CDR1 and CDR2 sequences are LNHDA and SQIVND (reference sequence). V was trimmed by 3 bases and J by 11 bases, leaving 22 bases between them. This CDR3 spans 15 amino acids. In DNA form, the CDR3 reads TGTGCCAGTAGTATCTCCGGTGTATCCTCGACATGGGCTTTCTTT. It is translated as CASSISGVSSTWAFF. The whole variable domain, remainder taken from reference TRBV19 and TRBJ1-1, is DGGITQSPKYLFRKEGQNVTLSCEQNLNHDAMYWYRQDPGQGLRLIYYSQIVNDFQKGDIAEGYSVSREKKESFPLTVTSAQKNPTAFYLCASSISGVSSTWAFFGQGTRLTVV.

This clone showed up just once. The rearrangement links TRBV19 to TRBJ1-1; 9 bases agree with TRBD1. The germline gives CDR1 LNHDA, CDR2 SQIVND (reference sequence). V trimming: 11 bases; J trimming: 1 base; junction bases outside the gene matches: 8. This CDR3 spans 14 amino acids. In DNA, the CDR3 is TGTGCCGCATCTCCGGGACAGGGGAACACTGAAGCTTTCTTT. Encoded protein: CAASPGQGNTEAFF.